This TCR beta chain was sequenced in a study of blood T cell repertoires in COVID-19. Measured with immunoSEQ multiplex PCR; TCRdb has only the in-frame clones, and not every one. The sample yields some 200,000 clones, approximately 84% seen once. Germline V gene lookup returns CDR1 MGHRA and CDR2 YSYEKL. Trimming pared 6 bases from V and 9 bases from J, leaving 23 bases between. The CDR3 is made up of 15 amino acids. V and J are TRBV4-1 and TRBJ1-2; D is undetermined. Sequencing was performed on peripheral blood. This sequence was found in a woman of 80 years or more with COVID-19, enrolled during active disease. The CDR3 sequence: CASSHEAGSLSSYTF. CDR3 nucleotide sequence: TGCGCCAGCAGTCACGAAGCCGGGAGCCTCTCGAGCTACACCTTC.